This TCR beta chain was found in a study of PD-1 blockade in classical Hodgkin lymphoma. Sequencing used immunoSEQ multiplex PCR; TCRdb keeps in-frame clones, though not all of them. The sample lists some 18,000 clones; over 75% were seen once. General observations from the study: The CD4+ diversity rise by C4D1 was clearest in complete responders.

Points on this clone: Its target is not known.

With no exception, relapse followed autologous stem cell transplantation in all patients, and brentuximab vedotin exposure varied. This TCR derives from a human donor with classical Hodgkin lymphoma. The sequencing used peripheral blood mononuclear cells (PBMCs), collected at baseline.

CDR3 sequence: CASSLGGGSSYEQYF. CDR3 nucleotides: TGTGCCAGCAGCTTAGGGGGGGGAAGCTCCTACGAGCAGTACTTC. This chain joins TRBV11-2 and TRBJ2-7, with 7 bases fitting TRBD2. CDR1 is SGHAT, CDR2 FQNNGV, per germline. V lost 1 base and J lost 0; bases outside the gene matches: 3. The CDR3 extends over 15 amino acids.